The clone carrying this T cell receptor beta chain was seen at least ten times. This sample is drawn from a study of tumor-infiltrating lymphocytes in primary liver carcinoma. The CDR3 consists of 17 residues. The germline gives CDR1 MNHNS, CDR2 SASEGT. V lost 3 bases and J lost 0, with 15 bases in between. In addition to blood RNA drawn from unsorted whole blood, germline DNA was extracted. TCR beta cDNA was prepared out of roughly 450 ng total RNA by means of a constant-region primer. Investigators got TCR beta libraries out of three nested multiplex PCR rounds, done with slightly modified ARM-PCR. TRBV1-TRBV30 forward primers paired with a C-beta reverse primer were used in the first two PCR rounds, which ran approximately 10 cycles each. TCRdb itself ran the multiplex PCR reads through MiXCR, one entry per CDR3 protein. This table has about 200,000 distinct CDR3 sequences, less than 70% appearing once.

The receptor comes from a woman in her fifties or sixties with primary liver carcinoma and hepatitis B virus infection. Sequenced material: peripheral blood. V is TRBV6-1 and J is TRBJ1-5; D may be TRBD1 (6 bases). This CDR3 reads CASSEEGGDHSNQPQHF. The CDR3 region has the DNA TGTGCCAGCAGTGAGGAGGGGGGCGACCATAGCAATCAGCCCCAGCATTTT.